Listed here are 24 T cell receptor beta chains from one sample, sequenced in a study of T-cell memory formation after mild COVID-19. TCRdb re-analysed the 5' RACE reads in MiXCR, keeping a single row per CDR3 protein. The repertoire holds approximately 440,000 distinct CDR3 sequences, with around 20% as singletons. The sequenced sample was PBMCs or a T cell subset sorted from them (not recorded which). The receptors were sampled from an adult woman who had mild COVID-19 (a few samples of this study predate the infection). Cell type and time point are not known.

This clonotype was counted a few times. The rearrangement links TRBV7-3 to TRBJ2-1, with D maybe TRBD2 (5 bases). V shed 1 base and J shed 1 base, with 17 bases lying between them. The CDR3 runs to 18 residues. Looked up from germline, CDR1 is SGHTA and CDR2 is FQGTGA. CDR3 amino acids: CASSLIYGVRVSYNEQFF. The CDR3 coding sequence is TGTGCCAGCAGCTTAATATATGGTGTGCGGGTTTCCTACAATGAGCAGTTCTTC.

The CDR3 region is CASSLGGADSSYEQYF. In DNA, the CDR3 is TGTGCCAGCAGCTTAGGGGGGGCTGACAGCTCCTACGAGCAGTACTTC. The chain is built from TRBV9 and TRBJ2-7, with TRBD2 as a possible D gene (7 bases). The CDR3 sequence is 16 residues long. The germline gives CDR1 SGDLS, CDR2 YYNGEE. V lost 4 bases and J 0 bases, leaving 17 bases between the germline ends.

The chain is built from TRBV9 and TRBJ2-1, with 15 positions matching TRBD2. The germline gives CDR1 SGDLS, CDR2 YYNGEE. V shed 0 bases, J shed 3 bases, and the junction held 10 bases outside the gene matches. CDR3 size: 20 residues. CDR3 DNA: TGTGCCAGCAGCGTAGCTCCAGGACTAGCGGGAGGGCCCGGCTACAATGAGCAGTTCTTC. As protein: CASSVAPGLAGGPGYNEQFF.

This clonotype was seen a few times. The chain has TRBV24-1 and TRBJ2-1; D gene unclear. Germline-derived CDR1 and CDR2 are KGHDR and SFDVKD. Trimming removed 4 bases from V and 6 bases from J, with 6 bases in between. The CDR3 sequence is 12 residues long. The DNA for the CDR3 is TGTGCCACCAGTGAACCAGGCAATGAGCAGTTCTTC. This sequence encodes CATSEPGNEQFF.

In its sample, this clonotype was seen a few times. The V gene is TRBV7-9, the J gene TRBJ1-1; the D is unclear. There are 13 residues in the CDR3. The V gene lost 1 base and the J gene lost 6 bases, with 9 bases spanning the gap. The germline gives CDR1 SEHNR, CDR2 FQNEAQ (reference sequence). CDR3 bases: TGTGCCAGCAGCTTAGACCTGAAGCCTGAAGCTTTCTTT. Encoded protein: CASSLDLKPEAFF.

This chain joins TRBV30 and TRBJ2-7, with D possibly being TRBD1 or TRBD2 (5 bases each). Trimming left V 2 bases short and J 1 base short, with 15 bases between. The germline V gene encodes CDR1 GTSNPN and CDR2 SVGIG (reference sequence). The length of the CDR3 is 15 residues. In DNA form, the CDR3 reads TGTGCCTGGAGTAGGGGACCGATGAGGTCCTACGAGCAGTACTTC. It is translated as CAWSRGPMRSYEQYF.

The V gene is TRBV3-1, the J gene TRBJ1-5, with no clear D. CDR1 is LGHDT and CDR2 is YNNKEL in the germline V gene (reference sequence). The V gene lost 5 bases and the J gene lost 5 bases, with 10 bases spanning the gap. The length of the CDR3 is 13 residues. The CDR3 reads CASSSWTDQPQHF. CDR3 coding DNA: TGTGCCAGCAGCTCTTGGACTGATCAGCCCCAGCATTTT.

The chain carries TRBV24-1 and TRBJ1-2, with D hard to call. The V end lost 3 bases, the J end lost 4 bases, and 11 bases lay between the germline ends. The CDR3 runs to 14 residues. Germline lookup yields CDR1 KGHDR and CDR2 SFDVKD. The CDR3 spells CATSDLSGRYGYTF. The CDR3 nucleotides are TGTGCCACCAGTGATCTGAGCGGACGCTATGGCTACACCTTC.

This sequence joins TRBV4-3 and TRBJ2-3, with 9 bases aligning to TRBD2. The CDR3 sequence is 17 residues long. The germline V gene encodes CDR1 LGHNA and CDR2 YSLEER. The V and J ends lost 0 bases and 7 bases, in that order; junction bases with no gene match: 11. CDR3 in DNA: TGCGCCAGCAGCCAAGATGCTAGGCGGGAGGGCCTAAATACGCAGTATTTT. Translating it yields CASSQDARREGLNTQYF.

The CDR3: CAWSVPGARAETQYF. The CDR3 nucleotides read TGTGCCTGGAGTGTACCGGGGGCCCGGGCGGAGACCCAGTACTTC. The chain carries TRBV30 and TRBJ2-5; D possibly matches TRBD1 or TRBD2 (6 bases each). The CDR3 totals 15 residues. V was trimmed by 0 bases and J by 5 bases, leaving 16 bases between them. Germline loops: CDR1 GTSNPN, CDR2 SVGIG (reference sequence).

The V gene is TRBV15, the J gene TRBJ2-3; 10 bases map to TRBD2. V dropped 0 bases and J dropped 7; count of bases not matched to a gene: 7. This CDR3 is 16 amino acids long. Per the germline V gene, CDR1 is LNHNV and CDR2 is YYDKDF (reference sequence). The CDR3 loop reads CATSRDRLAGAYTQYF. The CDR3 nucleotides read TGTGCCACCAGCAGAGATCGGCTAGCGGGAGCATATACGCAGTATTTT.

This rearrangement joins TRBV4-3 to TRBJ2-7; either TRBD1 or TRBD2 may supply D (5 bases each). The CDR3 spans 16 residues. The V gene lost 0 bases and the J gene lost 4 bases, with 16 bases spanning the gap. The germline CDR1 and CDR2 sequences are LGHNA and YSLEER. The CDR3 coding sequence is TGCGCCAGCAGCCAAGATTTGGGGGAGAGGGGTTACGAGCAGTACTTC. Its protein product is CASSQDLGERGYEQYF.

This clonotype was seen a handful of times. The chain has TRBV7-9 and TRBJ2-2; 7 bases align to TRBD2. V shed 5 bases, J shed 4 bases, and the junction held 7 bases outside the gene matches. This CDR3 comprises 15 residues. Germline V CDR1 and CDR2: SEHNR, FQNEAQ (reference sequence). Written as DNA, the CDR3 is TGTGCCAGCAGCGGGCAAGCGGGAATCACCGGGGAGCTGTTTTTT. It encodes CASSGQAGITGELFF.

The chain recombines TRBV29-1 with TRBJ1-2; D remains unclear. Per germline, CDR1 SQVTM and CDR2 ANQGSEA. Trimming left V 2 bases short and J 0 bases short, with 10 bases between. The length of the CDR3 is 14 residues. CDR3 DNA sequence: TGCAGCGTTGAACTCGGGAATCCTAACTATGGCTACACCTTC. Its protein is CSVELGNPNYGYTF.

This clonotype was seen only a few times. The chain recombines TRBV4-2 with TRBJ2-3; 8 bases agree with TRBD2. V shed 1 base and J 6 bases; nucleotides not matched to a gene: 15. This CDR3 is 18 amino acids long. CDR1 and CDR2 from the germline V gene are LGHNA and YNFKEQ. DNA for the CDR3: TGTGCCAGCAGCCAAGGGGGGCTACGGGAGGGCCCGGCGGATACGCAGTATTTT. Amino acids: CASSQGGLREGPADTQYF.

This clonotype came up many times. The V and J genes are TRBV20-1 and TRBJ2-2; D is unclear. Per the germline V gene, CDR1 is DFQATT and CDR2 is SNEGSKA (reference sequence). Trimming took 1 base from V and 1 from J, leaving 1 base between them. This CDR3 has 12 amino acids. CDR3 region: CSARGNTGELFF. DNA for the CDR3: TGCAGTGCTAGAGGGAACACCGGGGAGCTGTTTTTT.

The rearrangement uses TRBV4-1 and TRBJ2-3; D is ambiguous. Germline CDR1 is MGHRA and CDR2 is YSYEKL. CDR3 length equals 14 residues. V gave up 1 base and J gave up 6 bases, with 11 bases separating them. Here the CDR3 DNA reads TGCGCCAGCAGCCAAGTCCCGGCGCGGGATACGCAGTATTTT. Translated, it gives CASSQVPARDTQYF.

V is TRBV12-3 or TRBV12-4 and J is TRBJ2-1; 13 nucleotides line up with TRBD2. Losses at the gene ends were 5 bases for V and 4 bases for J; bases not matched to a gene: 8. The CDR3 sequence is 17 residues long. CDR3 sequence: CASSVGTSGTLYNEQFF. The CDR3 DNA sequence: TGTGCCAGCAGTGTCGGGACTAGCGGGACTCTTTACAATGAGCAGTTCTTC.

This clonotype occurred a few times. This chain connects TRBV5-1 to TRBJ2-7, with 12 nucleotides matching TRBD1. V gave up 6 bases and J gave up 2 bases; unmatched junction bases: 21. Germline-derived CDR1 and CDR2 are SGHRS and YFSETQ. This CDR3 region has 20 residues. The CDR3 DNA follows: TGCGCCAGCAAGCCCCTTTGGGATGGGAATTGGGACAGGGGGCCCTACGAGCAGTACTTC. Its protein product is CASKPLWDGNWDRGPYEQYF.

The chain is built from TRBV12-3 or TRBV12-4 and TRBJ1-5, with 10 bases aligning to TRBD1. This CDR3 spans 16 amino acids. V shed 2 bases, J shed 3 bases, and the junction held 4 bases outside the gene matches. The CDR3 reads CASSLSGQGNNQPQHF. CDR3 in DNA: TGTGCCAGCAGTTTATCGGGACAGGGGAACAATCAGCCCCAGCATTTT.

This clonotype was detected a few times. This chain joins TRBV24-1 and TRBJ1-5; unclear D gene. Germline CDR1 KGHDR, CDR2 SFDVKD. This CDR3 has 11 amino acids. V gave up 4 bases and J gave up 7 bases, with 4 bases separating them. CDR3 region: CATSEVQPQHF. CDR3 in DNA: TGTGCCACCAGTGAGGTACAGCCCCAGCATTTT.

V usage is TRBV18 and J usage is TRBJ1-1; D unresolved. The CDR3 runs 15 residues. The V end was cut by 3 bases, the J end by 6 bases, with 17 bases between. The germline CDR1 and CDR2 sequences are KGHSH and LQKENI. This CDR3 reads CASSPSPGSRSEAFF. CDR3 nucleotides: TGTGCCAGCTCACCGTCACCGGGATCTAGATCTGAAGCTTTCTTT.

V and J are TRBV7-6 and TRBJ1-1; 7 nucleotides agree with TRBD1. V shed 1 base, J shed 0 bases, and the junction held 11 bases outside the gene matches. The CDR3 is made up of 18 amino acids. Germline V gene lookup returns CDR1 SGHVS and CDR2 FNYEAQ. The CDR3 bases are TGTGCCAGCAGCTTAGATCCCGGGACAGAAAACATGAACACTGAAGCTTTCTTT. Amino acid sequence: CASSLDPGTENMNTEAFF.

V usage is TRBV7-2 and J usage is TRBJ2-7; 7 bases agree with TRBD1. CDR3 length: 14 residues. Germline V lookup: CDR1 SGHTA, CDR2 FQGNSA. The V and J ends lost 3 bases and 6 bases, in that order; junction bases with no gene match: 8. CDR3: CASSFPGQSSEQYF. The CDR3 DNA is TGTGCCAGCAGCTTCCCGGGACAGTCGTCCGAGCAGTACTTC.